This T cell receptor beta chain was sequenced during a study of cytomegalovirus exposure and HLA in healthy donors. Study-wide context: Early on, a data release was issued that held about 85 million unique TCRs from HLA-typed donors.

Every donor was a healthy person donating bone marrow. Donors were ostensibly healthy at sampling, although undocumented immune exposures were probable. This clone was observed a few times. The ends lost 0 bases at V and 2 bases at J; junction bases unmatched: 1. The CDR3 is 15 amino acids. Germline CDR1 and CDR2: SGDLS and YYNGEE. Both 60 Vbeta primers and 13 Jbeta primers went into the PCR. Generated by immunoSEQ multiplex PCR, the TCRdb table keeps only in-frame clones and is missing some. The repertoire holds 150,000 to 200,000 clones, with 68% as singletons. The sample taken for sequencing was PBMCs. The rearrangement joins TRBV9 to TRBJ2-3, with TRBD2 identical over 9 bases. The origin of this receptor is a woman under 30 in good health and CMV-seropositive. The CDR3 sequence: CASSVASGVTDTQYF. The CDR3 DNA follows: TGTGCCAGCAGCGTAGCTAGCGGGGTCACAGATACGCAGTATTTT.